The T cell receptor (beta chain) described here comes from a study of technical replicates of blood from a handful of donors. Germline V lookup: CDR1 LNHDA, CDR2 SQIVND (reference sequence). The CDR3 contains 17 residues. Trimming at V came to 4 bases and at J to 0 bases, leaving 11 bases not matched to a gene. Here immunoSEQ multiplex PCR was the method, and the copy in TCRdb shows in-frame clones only, minus some. This table has more than 70,000 clones, 96% appearing once. The V and J genes are TRBV19 and TRBJ2-7; 8 positions agree with TRBD2. This TCR was recovered from a human donor in good health. The sequencing input was T cells isolated from PBMCs. For the CDR3, the DNA is TGTGCCAGTAGTACCTTCTGGCGGGGGGCTAACTCCTACGAGCAGTACTTC. Residues: CASSTFWRGANSYEQYF.